These 26 T cell receptor beta chains originate from one sample sequenced in a study of blood T cell repertoires in COVID-19. Produced via immunoSEQ multiplex PCR; TCRdb's table is partial and in-frame only. This sample has approximately 210,000 clones, with about four fifths found just once. Sequences were obtained from peripheral blood. These receptors came from a man in his fifties or sixties with active or convalescent COVID-19.

There are a few counts of this clone. J is TRBJ2-1 and V is TRBV3-1 (or the pseudogene TRBV3-2), with no clear D. CDR1 and CDR2 (germline): LGHDT, YNNKEL (reference sequence). V was shortened by 3 bases and J by 7 bases, with 10 bases between the two germline ends. The CDR3 contains 13 residues. In DNA form, the CDR3 reads TGTGCCAGCAGCCAGTTAATCGAGAATGAGCAGTTCTTC. The encoded protein is CASSQLIENEQFF.

The V and J genes are TRBV10-3 and TRBJ2-2; 7 bases agree with TRBD2. Per the germline V gene, CDR1 is ENHRY and CDR2 is SYGVKD. This CDR3 region has 15 residues. J gave up 4 bases and V 4 bases, and 6 bases lay outside the gene matches. CDR3 DNA: TGTGCCATCAGTGGGCGGGAGTCGGGCACCGGGGAGCTGTTTTTT. This encodes CAISGRESGTGELFF.

CDR3 loop: CASSQDSGLLGYEQYF. CDR3 nucleotides: TGCGCCAGCAGCCAAGATAGTGGCCTTCTCGGGTACGAGCAGTACTTC. The V gene is TRBV4-1, the J gene TRBJ2-7, with D unresolved. Germline V gives CDR1 MGHRA, CDR2 YSYEKL. V lost 0 bases and J 4 bases, leaving 16 bases between the germline ends. The CDR3 covers 16 residues.

About this clone itself: Other DNA variants within this sample encode the same CDR3. The chain couples TRBV30 to TRBJ1-5; D ambiguous. The V end was cut by 2 bases, the J end by 0 bases, with 8 bases between. The CDR3 runs to 14 residues. The germline gives CDR1 GTSNPN, CDR2 SVGIG (reference sequence). CDR3 coding DNA: TGTGCCTGGAGTAGCGGGGTTAGCAATCAGCCCCAGCATTTT. It translates to CAWSSGVSNQPQHF.

The chain joins TRBV5-4 to TRBJ2-7; D possibly corresponds to TRBD1 (6 bases). The CDR3 totals 15 residues. Germline assignment: CDR1 SGHNT and CDR2 YYREEE (reference sequence). Trimming removed 4 bases at V and 3 bases at J, with 17 bases between. The CDR3 loop is CASSAAGTPDYEQYF. DNA of the CDR3: TGTGCCAGCAGCGCGGCCGGGACACCAGACTACGAGCAGTACTTC.

This chain uses TRBV28 with TRBJ2-7, with 8 nucleotides matching TRBD1. The CDR3 runs 16 residues. Germline lookup yields CDR1 MDHEN and CDR2 SYDVKM. The trim removed 6 bases at V and 7 bases at J, leaving 17 bases unmatched. DNA for the CDR3: TGTGCCAGCAGCCCCGACCTGGGACAGGTGGGGCGGGAGCAGTACTTC. Translating it yields CASSPDLGQVGREQYF.

This clone turned up a few times. The J gene is TRBJ1-5, the V gene TRBV5-8; D gene uncertain. Germline CDR1 reads SGHTS; CDR2 reads YDEGEE. Trimming shortened V by 4 bases and J by 4 bases, and 15 bases separated the two germline ends. This CDR3 has 15 residues. The CDR3 DNA follows: TGTGCCAGCAGCGCCGGACTGATGGGGAATCAGCCCCAGCATTTT. The encoded protein is CASSAGLMGNQPQHF.

The rearrangement links TRBV19 to TRBJ2-1; 9 bases line up with TRBD2. The CDR3 covers 14 residues. V dropped 5 bases and J dropped 9; count of bases not matched to a gene: 8. The germline CDR1 and CDR2 sequences are LNHDA and SQIVND (reference sequence). CDR3 region: CASSPRASGVEQFF. In DNA, the CDR3 is TGTGCCAGTAGTCCCCGGGCTAGCGGGGTTGAGCAGTTCTTC.

The V and J genes are TRBV19 and TRBJ2-2; 8 positions match TRBD2. CDR1 and CDR2 (germline): LNHDA, SQIVND (reference sequence). Trimming took 7 bases from V and 3 from J; bases not matched to a gene: 7. The length of the CDR3 is 15 residues. In DNA form, the CDR3 reads TGTGCCAGTAACGATCGGGGACTAGACACCGGGGAGCTGTTTTTT. Protein sequence: CASNDRGLDTGELFF.

This chain joins TRBV30 and TRBJ1-6, with D perhaps matching TRBD1 (5 bases). The CDR3 is 12 residues long. Germline CDR1 reads GTSNPN; CDR2 reads SVGIG (reference sequence). V lost 2 bases and J 9 bases, leaving 8 bases between the germline ends. The CDR3 DNA reads as TGTGCCTGGAGTTTAGGGGTTTCACCCCTCCACTTT. This encodes CAWSLGVSPLHF. Based on the CDR3 plus reference TRBV30 and TRBJ1-6, the full variable domain is SQTIHQWPATLVQPVGSPLSLECTVEGTSNPNLYWYRQAAGRGLQLLFYSVGIGQISSEVPQNLSASRPQDRQFILSSKKLLLSDSGFYLCAWSLGVSPLHFGNGTRLTVT.

This clone was seen once. The chain carries TRBV6-1 and TRBJ1-2; D is uncertain. V lost 0 bases and J 7 bases, leaving 9 bases between the germline ends. The length of the CDR3 is 13 residues. The germline V gene has CDR1 MNHNS and CDR2 SASEGT. CDR3 coding DNA: TGTGCCAGCAGTGAAGCAAGGAGGGTTGGCTACACCTTC. Protein product: CASSEARRVGYTF.

V is TRBV19 and J is TRBJ2-3, with D possibly TRBD1 on 5 matching bases. This CDR3 region has 14 residues. Trimming pared 10 bases from V and 6 bases from J, leaving 20 bases between. The V gene's germline CDR1 is LNHDA and CDR2 SQIVND (reference sequence). CDR3: CATLPASKGDTQYF. The DNA of the CDR3 is TGTGCCACCCTACCCGCCTCGAAGGGGGATACGCAGTATTTT.

This clone was seen only a few times. The rearrangement links TRBV4-2 to TRBJ2-7, with 9 nucleotides matching TRBD1. CDR1 LGHNA and CDR2 YNFKEQ come from the germline V gene. CDR3 length: 15 amino acids. Germline trimming cut 4 bases from V and 5 bases from J; bases unmatched to any gene: 9. The CDR3 nucleotides are TGTGCCAGCAGCCCTTGGGACAGGGATGCCCACGAGCAGTACTTC. This encodes CASSPWDRDAHEQYF.

The chain carries TRBV6-6 and TRBJ1-1; a possible D gene is TRBD1 (5 bases). Per the germline V gene, CDR1 is MNHNY and CDR2 is SVGAGI (reference sequence). The CDR3 runs 14 residues. V lost 5 bases and J 1 base, leaving 11 bases between the germline ends. CDR3 loop: CASSLPGGNTEAFF. CDR3 coding DNA: TGTGCCAGCAGTCTACCCGGGGGGAACACTGAAGCTTTCTTT.

The chain is built from TRBV7-2 and TRBJ2-5, with 10 bases matching TRBD2. The CDR3 covers 17 residues. V was clipped by 5 bases and J by 2 bases; unmatched bases: 11. CDR1 is SGHTA, CDR2 FQGNSA, per germline. The CDR3 region has the DNA TGTGCCAGCAGCCAGGGGTGGGGACTAGCGTCGCAAGAGACCCAGTACTTC. Its translation is CASSQGWGLASQETQYF.

The chain links TRBV12-3 or TRBV12-4 to TRBJ2-7; weak D call: TRBD1 (6 bases). CDR3 length equals 13 residues. Trimming shortened V by 2 bases and J by 7 bases, and 12 bases separated the two germline ends. The CDR3, as DNA: TGTGCCAGCAGTTTACGGCAAGACAGGGAGCAGTACTTC. Protein product: CASSLRQDREQYF.

This chain uses TRBV18 with TRBJ2-1; the match to TRBD2 covers 7 bases. The V gene end was trimmed by 3 bases and the J gene end by 4 bases; junction bases not matched to a gene: 9. Germline CDR1 KGHSH, CDR2 LQKENI. The CDR3 has 16 residues. The CDR3 nucleotides read TGTGCCAGCTCACCCCTTGGGGCGGGGGATTACAATGAGCAGTTCTTC. Its translation: CASSPLGAGDYNEQFF.

The CDR3 reads CASSFDLGQGYNEQFF. DNA for the CDR3: TGTGCCAGCAGCTTCGACCTCGGACAGGGCTACAATGAGCAGTTCTTC. The chain is built from TRBV5-4 and TRBJ2-1, with 8 nucleotides matching TRBD1. CDR1 is SGHNT and CDR2 is YYREEE in the germline V gene (reference sequence). The CDR3 is 16 amino acids. V lost 2 bases, J lost 3 bases, and 7 bases stayed unmatched.

This clone has more than one count but fewer than ten. V and J are TRBV5-1 and TRBJ2-2; 7 bases match TRBD1. This CDR3 comprises 16 residues. Trimming took 3 bases from V and 6 from J; bases not matched to a gene: 11. The V gene's germline CDR1 is SGHRS and CDR2 YFSETQ. CDR3 protein: CASSWHKRQGSGELFF. DNA for the CDR3: TGCGCCAGCAGCTGGCATAAGAGACAGGGATCCGGGGAGCTGTTTTTT.

This clone was seen more than once but under ten times. The V gene is TRBV28, the J gene TRBJ1-2; D not resolved. V was cut by 6 bases and J by 4 bases, with 15 bases left in between. The CDR3 has 14 residues. The germline gives CDR1 MDHEN, CDR2 SYDVKM. The chain's CDR3 is CASRPGQSSYGYTF. Here the CDR3 DNA reads TGTGCCAGCAGGCCAGGCCAGTCGAGCTATGGCTACACCTTC.

A few counts support this clone. V and J are TRBV18 and TRBJ2-1; 10 positions agree with TRBD2. Trimming at V came to 3 bases and at J to 5 bases, leaving 4 bases not matched to a gene. CDR1 is KGHSH, CDR2 LQKENI, per germline. The CDR3 is 15 residues long. CDR3 DNA: TGTGCCAGCTCACCCGGACTAGCGGTAGACAATGAGCAGTTCTTC. Translation: CASSPGLAVDNEQFF. The full variable domain, completed using reference TRBV18 and TRBJ2-1, is NAGVMQNPRHLVRRRGQEARLRCSPMKGHSHVYWYRQLPEEGLKFMVYLQKENIIDESGMPKERFSAEFPKEGPSILRIQQVVRGDSAAYFCASSPGLAVDNEQFFGPGTRLTVL.

This clone was detected once. This chain links TRBV29-1 with TRBJ1-2; no reliable D call. CDR3 length: 15 amino acids. Germline V CDR1 and CDR2: SQVTM, ANQGSEA. Trimming left V 1 base short and J 3 bases short, with 15 bases between. The CDR3 loop reads CSVEGAPGEYYGYTF. The DNA of the CDR3 is TGCAGCGTTGAAGGGGCACCGGGAGAATACTATGGCTACACCTTC.

This chain links TRBV19 with TRBJ2-1; maybe TRBD1 (6 bases). CDR1 and CDR2 from the germline V gene are LNHDA and SQIVND (reference sequence). V was shortened by 5 bases and J by 15 bases, with 20 bases between the two germline ends. CDR3 length equals 13 residues. The DNA for the CDR3 is TGTGCCAGTAGTTCCCGGACCCAGGGGTTTTGGTTCTTC. This codes for CASSSRTQGFWFF.

The rearrangement joins TRBV6-6 to TRBJ1-4; D call uncertain. Between the trimmed V and J ends, which lost 5 bases and 4 bases, there was a span of 11 bases. From germline, CDR1 is MNHNY and CDR2 SVGAGI (reference sequence). This CDR3 is built from 14 residues. The CDR3, as DNA: TGTGCCAGCAGTGAGACAAGTTATAATGAAAAACTGTTTTTT. Translation: CASSETSYNEKLFF.

V gene TRBV30 combines with J gene TRBJ1-5; D remains ambiguous. The germline V gene has CDR1 GTSNPN and CDR2 SVGIG (reference sequence). Trimming removed 2 bases at V and 2 bases at J, with 7 bases between. The CDR3 consists of 13 residues. The CDR3 nucleotides read TGTGCCTGGAGTCTCCCGGGCAATCAGCCCCAGCATTTT. This sequence encodes CAWSLPGNQPQHF.

This clone occurred many times. This rearrangement joins TRBV28 to TRBJ2-7, with TRBD1 matching 9 bases. The CDR3 is made up of 14 amino acids. V lost 0 bases and J lost 7; bases outside the gene matches: 4. Germline V lookup: CDR1 MDHEN, CDR2 SYDVKM. The CDR3, as DNA: TGTGCCAGCAGTTTATGGACAGGGGGTCGGGAGCAGTACTTC. It translates to CASSLWTGGREQYF.